Only a few counts were recorded for the clone carrying this T cell receptor (beta chain). The antigen remains undetermined. Treatment in this sample: oral pan-JAK inhibitor, 5-10 mg twice daily. This sample stems from a study of CD8+ T cells in alopecia areata. This CDR3 region has 12 residues. CDR1 is SQVTM, CDR2 ANQGSEA, per germline. V was cut by 4 bases and J by 1 base, with 5 bases left in between. Sequencing used cDNA as its template, made by extracting RNA and reverse transcribing it. Generated by immunoSEQ multiplex PCR, the TCRdb table keeps only in-frame clones and is missing some. The table has roughly 250,000 clones, approximately 60% seen once; the top ten hold about 0.93%. Notes on the study in general: Normal scalp showed lower clonality than lesional scalp, especially alopecia totalis/universalis.

This clonotype was obtained from a human donor with alopecia areata. The J gene is TRBJ2-4, the V gene TRBV29-1; D unclear. The specimen comprised CD4+ T cells sorted from blood, sampled around week 54, from a patient treated with tofacitinib. The CDR3 DNA reads as TGCAGCGTTGTGGATGCCAAAAACATTCAGTACTTC. Translated, it gives CSVVDAKNIQYF.